The rows below give T cell receptor beta chains drawn from one sample of a study of T cell repertoires in cytomegalovirus infection. TCRdb reprocessed the reads via MiXCR and lists one record per CDR3 protein. This sample has about 570,000 distinct CDR3 sequences, with 40% found just once. Their antigen targets remain unknown. The sequences come from cultured PBMCs, collected from culture after CMV antigen stimulation. All receptors come from a human donor in good health (CMV status not recorded). Some clones in this sample may be carry-over from other donors' samples. The CDR3 runs from the conserved cysteine through the conserved F or W. Clone size is shown for a subset of rows, as once, few, many or a class of expanded clone.

clone_size	v_call	j_call	cdr3_aa
few	TRBV3-1	TRBJ2-7	CASSQNSQGGYEQYF
NA	TRBV11-1	TRBJ2-1	CASSPYLDRHNEQFF
NA	TRBV19	TRBJ1-2	CATSNLPSYGYTF
many	TRBV7-2	TRBJ2-7	CASSLGFAGQGVYEQYF
NA	TRBV7-8	TRBJ1-5	CASSFGQYNQPQHF
few	TRBV27	TRBJ2-1	CASRNTPGDPGYNEQFF
NA	TRBV5-4	TRBJ2-7	CASSSGGVLTYEQYF
many	TRBV7-2	TRBJ1-5	CASSLAAYTPQHF
NA	TRBV4-3	TRBJ2-3	CASSQARVRLQDTDTQYF
NA	TRBV28	TRBJ1-5	CASNVPGQGAWGNQPQHF
NA	TRBV6-1	TRBJ2-1	CASSSLFSYNEQFF
NA	TRBV7-2	TRBJ2-1	CASSLVPGLTYNEQFF
NA	TRBV7-2	TRBJ1-1	CASSAAAGAAFF
NA	TRBV6-4	TRBJ2-3	CASSATRTDTQYF
NA	TRBV6-8	TRBJ2-7	CASSFSWDRSSYEQYF
few	TRBV7-9	TRBJ2-6	CASSPIWGRRAGANVLTF
NA	TRBV29-1	TRBJ1-3	CSVREDNDPGNTIYF
NA	TRBV18	TRBJ1-2	CASSPQGQGMSGYTF
few	TRBV7-2	TRBJ2-7	CASSSGLGYEQYF
NA	TRBV29-1	TRBJ2-4	CSALSALAKNIQYF
many	TRBV7-8	TRBJ2-5	CASSLRTGETQYF
NA	TRBV9	TRBJ2-1	CASSPAGMGYEQFF
NA	TRBV2	TRBJ2-1	CASSTLRLSSYNEQFF
few	TRBV7-9	TRBJ1-6	CASSSGPAGFKDSPLHF